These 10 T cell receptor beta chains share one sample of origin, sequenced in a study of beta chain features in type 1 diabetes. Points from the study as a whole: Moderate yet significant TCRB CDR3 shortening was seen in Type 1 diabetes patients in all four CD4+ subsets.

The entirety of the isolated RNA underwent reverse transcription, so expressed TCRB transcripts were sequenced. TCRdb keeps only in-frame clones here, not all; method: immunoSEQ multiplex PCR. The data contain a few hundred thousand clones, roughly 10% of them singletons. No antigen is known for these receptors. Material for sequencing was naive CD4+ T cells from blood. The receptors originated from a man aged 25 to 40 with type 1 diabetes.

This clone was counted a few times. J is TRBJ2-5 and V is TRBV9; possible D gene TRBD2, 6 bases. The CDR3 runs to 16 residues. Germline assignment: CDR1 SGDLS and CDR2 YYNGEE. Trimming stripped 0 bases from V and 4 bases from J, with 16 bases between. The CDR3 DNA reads TGTGCCAGCAGCGTAGCTAGCGAATTTCGGAGAGAGACCCAGTACTTC. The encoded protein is CASSVASEFRRETQYF.

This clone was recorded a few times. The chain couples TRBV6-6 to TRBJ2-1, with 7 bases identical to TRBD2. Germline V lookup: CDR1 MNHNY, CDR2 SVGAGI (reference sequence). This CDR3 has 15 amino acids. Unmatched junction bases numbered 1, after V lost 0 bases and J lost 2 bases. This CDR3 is CASSYSAGAYNEQFF. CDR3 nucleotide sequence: TGTGCCAGCAGTTACTCCGCGGGGGCCTACAATGAGCAGTTCTTC.

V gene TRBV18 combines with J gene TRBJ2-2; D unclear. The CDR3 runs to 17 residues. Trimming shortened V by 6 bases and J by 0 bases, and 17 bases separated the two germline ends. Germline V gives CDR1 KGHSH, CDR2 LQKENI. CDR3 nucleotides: TGTGCCAGCTCGCTAATCGGCGGATTCGCGAACACCGGGGAGCTGTTTTTT. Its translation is CASSLIGGFANTGELFF.

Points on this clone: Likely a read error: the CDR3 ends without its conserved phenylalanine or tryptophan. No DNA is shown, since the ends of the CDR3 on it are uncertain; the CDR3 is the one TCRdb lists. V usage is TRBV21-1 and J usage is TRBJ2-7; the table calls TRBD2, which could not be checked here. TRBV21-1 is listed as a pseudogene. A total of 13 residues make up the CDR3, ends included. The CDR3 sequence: CASSKKVWRDPEG.

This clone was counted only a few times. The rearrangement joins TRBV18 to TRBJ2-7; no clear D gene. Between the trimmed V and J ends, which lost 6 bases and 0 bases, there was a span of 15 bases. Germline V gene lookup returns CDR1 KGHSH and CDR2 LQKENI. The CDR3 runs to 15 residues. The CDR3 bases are TGTGCCAGCTCCCCTATCACTTATCCCTCCTACGAGCAGTACTTC. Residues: CASSPITYPSYEQYF.

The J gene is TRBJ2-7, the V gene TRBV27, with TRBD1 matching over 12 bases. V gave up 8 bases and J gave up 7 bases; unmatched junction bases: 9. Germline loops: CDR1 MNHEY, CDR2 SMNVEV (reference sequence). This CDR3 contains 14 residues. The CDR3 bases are TGTGCCAGCCGTCCGGGACAGGGGGCACAGGAGCAGTACTTC. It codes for CASRPGQGAQEQYF.

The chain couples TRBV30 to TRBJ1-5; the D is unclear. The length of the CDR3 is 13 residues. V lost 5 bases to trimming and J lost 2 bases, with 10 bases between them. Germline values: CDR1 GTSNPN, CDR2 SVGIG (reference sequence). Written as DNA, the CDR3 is TGTGCCTGGGGGAGGTCGGGCAATCAGCCCCAGCATTTT. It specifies CAWGRSGNQPQHF.

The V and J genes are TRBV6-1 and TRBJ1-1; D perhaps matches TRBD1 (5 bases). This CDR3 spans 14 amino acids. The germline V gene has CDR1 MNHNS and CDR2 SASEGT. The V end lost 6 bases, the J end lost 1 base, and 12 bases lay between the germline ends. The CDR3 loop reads CASRSGLQNTEAFF. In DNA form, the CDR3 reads TGTGCCAGCAGATCGGGACTCCAGAACACTGAAGCTTTCTTT.

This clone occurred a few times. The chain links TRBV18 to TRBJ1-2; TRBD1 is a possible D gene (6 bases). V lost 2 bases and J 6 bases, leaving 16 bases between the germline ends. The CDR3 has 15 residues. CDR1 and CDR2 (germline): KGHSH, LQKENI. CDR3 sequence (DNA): TGTGCCAGCTCACCAGTGAACAGGGATTGGAATGGCTACACCTTC. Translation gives CASSPVNRDWNGYTF. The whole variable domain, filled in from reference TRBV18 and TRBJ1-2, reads NAGVMQNPRHLVRRRGQEARLRCSPMKGHSHVYWYRQLPEEGLKFMVYLQKENIIDESGMPKERFSAEFPKEGPSILRIQQVVRGDSAAYFCASSPVNRDWNGYTFGSGTRLTVV.

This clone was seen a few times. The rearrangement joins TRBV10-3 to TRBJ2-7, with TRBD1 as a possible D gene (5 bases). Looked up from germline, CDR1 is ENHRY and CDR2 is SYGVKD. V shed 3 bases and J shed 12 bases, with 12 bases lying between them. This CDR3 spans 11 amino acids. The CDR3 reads CAISDLGRAYF. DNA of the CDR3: TGTGCCATCAGTGACCTCGGCAGGGCGTACTTC.